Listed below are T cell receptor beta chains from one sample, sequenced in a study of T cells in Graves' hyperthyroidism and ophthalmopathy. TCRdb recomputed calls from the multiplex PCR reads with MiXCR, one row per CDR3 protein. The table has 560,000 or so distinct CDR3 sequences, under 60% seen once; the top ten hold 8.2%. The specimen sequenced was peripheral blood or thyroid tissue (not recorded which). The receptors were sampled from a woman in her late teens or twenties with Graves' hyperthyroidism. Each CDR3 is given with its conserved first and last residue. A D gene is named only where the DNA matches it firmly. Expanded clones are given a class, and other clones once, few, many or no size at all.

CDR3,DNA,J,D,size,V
CASRGTDFTGELFF,TGTGCCAGCAGGGGGACAGATTTCACCGGGGAGCTGTTTTTT,TRBJ2-2,TRBD1,few,TRBV2
CSARSGTGEETQYF,TGCAGTGCTAGATCGGGGACAGGGGAGGAGACCCAGTACTTC,TRBJ2-5,TRBD1,NA,TRBV20-1
CSARDRGLAGVYEQYF,TGCAGTGCTAGAGATCGCGGACTAGCGGGAGTCTACGAGCAGTACTTC,TRBJ2-7,TRBD2,NA,TRBV20-1
CAISRTERMNTEAFF,TGTGCCATCAGTCGCACGGAGAGGATGAACACTGAAGCTTTCTTT,TRBJ1-1,NA,NA,TRBV10-3
CASSSIGAQSEQYF,TGTGCCAGCAGCTCCATTGGGGCGCAGAGCGAGCAGTACTTC,TRBJ2-7,NA,NA,TRBV7-9
CASSLNRAGLAGIGETQYF,TGTGCCAGCAGCTTGAACAGGGCGGGACTAGCGGGCATTGGGGAGACCCAGTACTTC,TRBJ2-5,TRBD2,NA,TRBV7-2
CASSIAGRPYGYTF,TGTGCCAGTAGTATAGCTGGCAGACCCTATGGCTACACCTTC,TRBJ1-2,NA,NA,TRBV7-8
CATEDRSDEQYF,TGTGCCACAGAGGACAGGTCCGACGAGCAGTACTTC,TRBJ2-7,TRBD1,few,TRBV2
CASSSSDSAPSQYF,TGTGCCAGCAGCTCATCCGACAGTGCTCCTTCGCAGTACTTC,TRBJ2-7,NA,NA,TRBV7-3
CASSFWGAGETQYF,TGTGCCAGCAGCTTTTGGGGGGCGGGTGAGACCCAGTACTTC,TRBJ2-5,NA,NA,TRBV7-2
CASSPGTSGRGYEQYF,TGCGCCAGCAGCCCAGGGACTAGCGGGAGGGGTTACGAGCAGTACTTC,TRBJ2-7,TRBD2,few,TRBV7-3
CASSPGTGSYGYTF,TGTGCCAGCTCGCCCGGGACAGGGAGTTATGGCTACACCTTC,TRBJ1-2,TRBD1,NA,TRBV7-2
CASSDGQGANQPQHF,TGTGCCAGCAGCGACGGACAGGGGGCGAATCAGCCCCAGCATTTT,TRBJ1-5,TRBD1,NA,TRBV10-3
CASSDQGGYGYTF,TGTGCCAGCAGTGACCAGGGCGGCTATGGCTACACCTTC,TRBJ1-2,NA,NA,TRBV2
CATSRKTGSYEQYF,TGTGCCACCAGCAGAAAGACTGGCTCCTACGAGCAGTACTTC,TRBJ2-7,NA,NA,TRBV15
CASLSVSANYGYTF,TGTGCCAGCTTGTCTGTCTCAGCAAACTATGGCTACACCTTC,TRBJ1-2,NA,NA,TRBV7-6
CSAWAEETQYF,TGCAGCGCTTGGGCCGAAGAGACCCAGTACTTC,TRBJ2-5,NA,once,TRBV29-1
CASSPRLGTSYEQYF,TGTGCCAGCAGTCCCAGACTAGGCACCTCCTACGAGCAGTACTTC,TRBJ2-7,NA,few,TRBV13
CASSHLEGGYTF,TGTGCCAGCAGCCATTTGGAAGGTGGCTACACCTTC,TRBJ1-2,NA,NA,TRBV9
CASSEPRTGSEKLFF,TGTGCCAGCAGTGAACCTAGGACAGGGTCGGAAAAACTGTTTTTT,TRBJ1-4,TRBD1,many,TRBV25-1
CASRGGRNYGYTF,TGTGCCAGCAGGGGGGGAAGGAACTATGGCTACACCTTC,TRBJ1-2,NA,NA,TRBV25-1
CASSLIVRAGANVLTF,TGTGCCAGCAGCTTAATTGTTAGGGCCGGGGCCAACGTCCTGACTTTC,TRBJ2-6,NA,many,TRBV7-9
CASRDASGQETQYF,TGTGCCAGCAGAGATGCCAGTGGTCAGGAGACCCAGTACTTC,TRBJ2-5,NA,NA,TRBV24-1
CASSSAPGGFSNQPQHF,TGTGCCAGTAGTTCCGCCCCAGGGGGTTTTAGCAATCAGCCCCAGCATTTT,TRBJ1-5,TRBD1,NA,TRBV19
CASSAVEYQETQYF,TGTGCCAGCAGTGCCGTTGAGTACCAAGAGACCCAGTACTTC,TRBJ2-5,NA,NA,TRBV7-2
CASSLSGQANYGYTF,TGTGCCAGCAGTTTATCCGGCCAAGCTAACTATGGCTACACCTTC,TRBJ1-2,NA,few,TRBV2
CASSEGTVNYGYTF,TGTGCCAGCAGTGAGGGGACGGTTAACTATGGCTACACCTTC,TRBJ1-2,NA,many,TRBV2
CASSSPTGDTEAFF,TGTGCCAGCAGTTCGCCGACAGGGGACACTGAAGCTTTCTTT,TRBJ1-1,TRBD1,few,TRBV6-4
CASSYSGPNVDTGELFF,TGTGCCAGCAGTTACTCGGGACCCAATGTAGACACCGGGGAGCTGTTTTTT,TRBJ2-2,NA,NA,TRBV24-1
CARVVRYSGANVLTF,TGTGCTAGAGTAGTCCGATACTCTGGGGCCAACGTCCTGACTTTC,TRBJ2-6,NA,NA,TRBV25-1
CASNLQGKNEQYF,TGTGCCAGCAACCTACAGGGGAAGAATGAGCAGTACTTC,TRBJ2-7,TRBD1,once,TRBV2
CASSVIGQRYQPQHF,TGCGCCAGCAGCGTTATTGGACAGAGATATCAGCCCCAGCATTTT,TRBJ1-5,NA,few,TRBV19
CASSIDGTGNDGYTF,TGTGCCAGTAGTATCGACGGGACAGGGAACGATGGCTACACCTTC,TRBJ1-2,TRBD1,NA,TRBV19
CASSLSGGPQHF,TGTGCCAGCAGTTTATCAGGTGGGCCCCAGCATTTT,TRBJ1-5,NA,NA,TRBV12-3/TRBV12-4
CASSLEAGDTYGYTF,TGTGCCAGCAGCTTAGAGGCAGGGGACACCTATGGCTACACCTTC,TRBJ1-2,NA,NA,TRBV7-9
CSALPGQGNTEAFF,TGCAGTGCTCTACCGGGACAGGGGAACACTGAAGCTTTCTTT,TRBJ1-1,TRBD1,NA,TRBV20-1
CSARAGTSGTGELFF,TGCAGCGCCAGAGCCGGGACTAGCGGCACCGGGGAGCTGTTTTTT,TRBJ2-2,TRBD2,NA,TRBV29-1
CSVSGRFYEQYF,TGCAGCGTATCGGGACGGTTCTACGAGCAGTACTTC,TRBJ2-7,NA,few,TRBV29-1
CASSFLGQLYGYTF,TGTGCCAGCAGCTTCCTCGGACAACTGTACGGCTACACCTTC,TRBJ1-2,NA,few,TRBV7-6
CSARDRGASVYEQYF,TGCAGTGCTAGAGATCGGGGGGCTAGCGTCTACGAGCAGTACTTC,TRBJ2-7,NA,NA,TRBV20-1
CASSEGVGPNEKLFF,TGTGCCAGCAGCGAGGGGGTGGGTCCTAACGAAAAACTGTTTTTT,TRBJ1-4,NA,many,TRBV9
CAGTGLYGYTF,TGTGCCGGGACAGGACTCTATGGCTACACCTTC,TRBJ1-2,TRBD1,NA,TRBV29-1
CASSASYPGSPLHF,TGTGCCAGCAGTGCTTCTTACCCCGGTTCACCCCTCCACTTT,TRBJ1-6,NA,NA,TRBV25-1
CASSVNGIGDWDYTDEQYF,TGTGCCAGCAGTGTCAACGGGATCGGAGACTGGGACTATACCGACGAGCAGTACTTC,TRBJ2-7,TRBD2,NA,TRBV2
CASHQTGSHQPQHF,TGTGCCAGCCACCAGACAGGGTCGCATCAGCCCCAGCATTTT,TRBJ1-5,TRBD1,once,TRBV7-3
CASSQNRVSEQYF,TGTGCCAGCAGCCAAAACAGGGTGTCCGAGCAGTACTTC,TRBJ2-7,NA,few,TRBV14
CASSFGPSSPGYTF,TGTGCCAGCAGTTTTGGGCCGAGTAGCCCTGGCTACACCTTC,TRBJ1-2,NA,once,TRBV25-1
CASTTDRGTEAFF,TGTGCCAGTACCACTGACAGGGGCACTGAAGCTTTCTTT,TRBJ1-1,TRBD1,many,TRBV19
CASSPLPGSGNQPQHF,TGTGCCAGCAGTCCCCTTCCGGGAAGTGGCAATCAGCCCCAGCATTTT,TRBJ1-5,NA,NA,TRBV7-2
CASRLRGDRGYEQYF,TGTGCCAGTAGATTAAGGGGGGACCGCGGCTACGAGCAGTACTTC,TRBJ2-7,NA,few,TRBV19
CASSVGFQPQHF,TGTGCCAGCAGCGTGGGTTTCCAGCCCCAGCATTTT,TRBJ1-5,NA,NA,TRBV9
CASSAARGLGANVLTF,TGTGCCAGCAGCGCGGCCAGGGGGCTTGGGGCCAACGTCCTGACTTTC,TRBJ2-6,TRBD1,few,TRBV7-2
CASILQGTEAFF,TGTGCCAGCATACTCCAGGGGACTGAAGCTTTCTTT,TRBJ1-1,NA,few,TRBV2
CASSLVQAGPYEQYF,TGTGCCAGCAGCTTAGTCCAAGCGGGCCCCTACGAGCAGTACTTC,TRBJ2-7,NA,NA,TRBV9
CASSLDPGSYGYTF,TGCGCCAGCAGCTTGGATCCAGGGAGCTATGGCTACACCTTC,TRBJ1-2,NA,few,TRBV5-1
CASSYLGVDRLDSPLHF,TGTGCCAGCAGTTACCTCGGCGTGGACAGGCTTGATTCACCCCTCCACTTT,TRBJ1-6,TRBD1,NA,TRBV7-3
CASSLRQGNQPQHF,TGTGCCAGCAGCTTGAGACAGGGGAATCAGCCCCAGCATTTT,TRBJ1-5,TRBD1,many,TRBV12-3/TRBV12-4
CASSSTGQETQYF,TGTGCCAGCAGTTCGACGGGGCAAGAGACCCAGTACTTC,TRBJ2-5,NA,many,TRBV2
CASTGTTNTIYF,TGTGCCAGCACCGGGACGACGAACACCATATATTTT,TRBJ1-3,NA,NA,TRBV6-1